The T cell receptor (beta chain) under discussion was sequenced for a study of T cells after yellow fever vaccination (dated by TCRdb to between 2018 and 2020). About the investigation overall: The SMART-Seq v4 Ultra Low Input RNA kit was used to prepare libraries from fractions with low cell numbers. To follow T-cell clones before and after both primary and booster YFV17D yellow fever vaccination, bulk TCR alpha and beta repertoires underwent longitudinal sequencing. The cohort comprised two healthy male donors, one aged 18 to 30 and one aged 30 to 40 years. Bulk PBMC replicates and cell subsets were isolated from blood drawn at multiple timepoints before and after both primary and secondary immunization. Study-level results and caveats: Most clones expanded after primary vaccination were re-detected after the booster (96% of CD4 and approximately 88% of CD8), suggesting broad memory maintenance. Because the study included only two donors, the extent to which the findings can be generalized is limited. Because abundant contaminating clonotypes from the bulk population could be contained in FACS-sorted repertoires, computational filtering was required. The secondary T-cell response was weaker than the primary response but faster, peaking on day 5 instead of day 15. A small share of clonotypes occurred in both CD4 and CD8 compartments, likely arising from convergent recombination.

These reads were obtained on an Illumina NovaSeq 6000. TCR cDNA was synthesized by 5'RACE template switching, which introduced a universal primer site and unique molecular identifiers. Priming of cDNA synthesis was performed from both the TCR alpha and TCR beta constant segments. Two PCR steps were used to amplify libraries, with sample barcodes and sequencing adapters being added in the second step. Sequencing of libraries was done on Illumina HiSeq 2500 (2x100 bp) or NovaSeq (2x150 bp). From the authors' description of their analysis: MIGEC was used to demultiplex reads and collapse the reads into UMI consensus sequences, and MiXCR was used for V(D)J alignment. Vaccine-responding clonotypes were defined with edgeR using replicate PBMC samples, requiring FDR below 0.01 and a log2 fold change above 5 up to day 15. Each bulk clonotype was labeled CD4 or CD8 based on which sequenced repertoire, CD4 or CD8, contained the clonotype at higher abundance. The raw public data were reprocessed by TCRdb itself: fastp quality trimming at Q25, MiXCR clonotype calling, in-frame beta chains only. CDR3 protein sequences are deduplicated, and each keeps its most common genes and DNA. The V and J calls and clone size are TCRdb's, not the authors'. This sample comprises around 320,000 distinct CDR3 sequences, 3.5% to 4.5% of them detected only once. The biggest ten clones account for less than 20% of the sample.

The treatment or condition label, read with the paper, signifies: live attenuated yellow fever vaccine strain. At each blood-draw timepoint, two biological replicates of bulk PBMCs were collected. PBMCs were isolated from peripheral blood using a standard Ficoll-Paque protocol. TriZol was used to extract RNA from bulk PBMCs, from CD4 and CD8 fractions, and from dextramer-positive and dextramer-negative fractions. The CDR3 spans 13 residues, from the cysteine through the valine. CDR3 DNA is the only sequence kept; it has 39 bases, read in frame from the first base. Relative to germline, V is missing 6 bases and J is missing 7 bases, with 8 bases of the junction outside any gene match. Taken from the germline V gene (reference sequence), the CDR1 and CDR2 loops are SEHNR and FQNEAQ. This clonotype appeared a few times. This clone's antigen is unknown. Base qualities are not at hand, and no much larger clone is one base apart.

The source material was PBMCs, sampled 15 days after the yellow fever booster vaccination. The receptor was derived from a man younger than 35 who received the YFV17D yellow fever vaccine. The chain couples TRBV7-9 to TRBJ2-7, with TRBD1 matching 8 junction bases. The DNA sequence is given as TGTGCCAGCAGTCTAACCCGGACAGGGGAGCAGTACGTC. This is translated as CASSLTRTGEQYV.